This T cell receptor (beta chain) was profiled in a study of T-cell reconstitution after alpha-beta-depleted transplantation in children. The CDR3 spans 13 residues. Germline CDR1 is SGHTA and CDR2 is FQGNSA. V dropped 3 bases and J dropped 6 bases, with 10 bases sitting between them. During its preparation, the TCRbeta library received unique molecular identifiers. MiXCR, applied by TCRdb to the PCR reads, yields one record per CDR3 protein. This sample carries hundreds of thousands of distinct CDR3 sequences, under 15% of them seen once, and the ten largest clones take about 0.79%. Study results and limitations: By about two months after transplant, alpha-beta T cells reportedly arose from several hundred graft clones that had expanded. Among T cells one year after transplant, newly produced cells accounted for most counts and diversity.

With respect to this clonotype: Its antigen is still unknown.

This rearrangement joins TRBV7-2 to TRBJ2-3; unclear D gene. The material was PBMCs, obtained before TCRalphabeta/CD19-depleted stem cell transplant. This TCR derives from a girl aged 2 to 10 with congenital amegakaryocytic thrombocytopenia, due to receive a stem cell transplant. The CDR3 nucleotides read TGTGCCAGCAGCTTGAACCCGAGGGATACGCAGTATTTT. This codes for CASSLNPRDTQYF.